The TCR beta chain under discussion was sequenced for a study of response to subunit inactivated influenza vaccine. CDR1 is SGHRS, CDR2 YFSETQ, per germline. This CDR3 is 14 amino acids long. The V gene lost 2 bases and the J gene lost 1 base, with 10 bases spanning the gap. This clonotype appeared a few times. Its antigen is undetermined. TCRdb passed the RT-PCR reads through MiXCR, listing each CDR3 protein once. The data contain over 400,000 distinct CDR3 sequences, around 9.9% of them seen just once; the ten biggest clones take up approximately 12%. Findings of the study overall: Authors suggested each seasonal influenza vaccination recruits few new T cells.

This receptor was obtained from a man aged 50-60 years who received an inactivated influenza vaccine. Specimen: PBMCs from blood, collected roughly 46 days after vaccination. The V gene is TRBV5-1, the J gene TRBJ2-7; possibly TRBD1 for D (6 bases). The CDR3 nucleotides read TGCGCCAGCAGCTTACAGGGCGAATCCTACGAGCAGTACTTC. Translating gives CASSLQGESYEQYF.